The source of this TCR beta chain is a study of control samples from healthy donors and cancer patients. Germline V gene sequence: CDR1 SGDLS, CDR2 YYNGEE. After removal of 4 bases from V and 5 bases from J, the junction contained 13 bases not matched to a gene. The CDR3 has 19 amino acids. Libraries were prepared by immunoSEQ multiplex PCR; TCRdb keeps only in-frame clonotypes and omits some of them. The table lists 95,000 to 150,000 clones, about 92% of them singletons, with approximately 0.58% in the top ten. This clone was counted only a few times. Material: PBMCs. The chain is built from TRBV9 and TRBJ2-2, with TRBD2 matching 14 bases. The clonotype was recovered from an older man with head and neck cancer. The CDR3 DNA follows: TGTGCCAGCAGCTCACTACGGACTAGCGGGGGGTTGAGGACCGGGGAGCTGTTTTTT. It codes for CASSSLRTSGGLRTGELFF.